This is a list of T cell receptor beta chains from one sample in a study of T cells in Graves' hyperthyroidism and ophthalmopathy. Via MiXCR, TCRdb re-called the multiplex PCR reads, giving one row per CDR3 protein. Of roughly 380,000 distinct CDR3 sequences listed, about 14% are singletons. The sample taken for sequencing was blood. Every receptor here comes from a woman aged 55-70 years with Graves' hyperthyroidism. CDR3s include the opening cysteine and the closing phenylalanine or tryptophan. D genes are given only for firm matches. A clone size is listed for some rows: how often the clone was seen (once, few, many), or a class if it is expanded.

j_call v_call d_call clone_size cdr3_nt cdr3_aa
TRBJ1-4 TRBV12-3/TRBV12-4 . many TGTGCCAGCAGTTCCCAGGGACAACTTAATGAAAAACTGTTTTTT CASSSQGQLNEKLFF
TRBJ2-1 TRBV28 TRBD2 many TGTGCCAGCAGTCTATTGGGACTAGCGGGTTCCAAGAGCTCCTACAATGAGCAGTTCTTC CASSLLGLAGSKSSYNEQFF
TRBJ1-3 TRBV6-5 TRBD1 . TGTGCCAGCAGTTACGGACAGGGGGGAAACACCATATATTTT CASSYGQGGNTIYF
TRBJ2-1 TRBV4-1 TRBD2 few TGCGCCAGCAGCCAATCTCCGGGACTAGCGGGAGATTCCTACAATGAGCAGTTCTTC CASSQSPGLAGDSYNEQFF
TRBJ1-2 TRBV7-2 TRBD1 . TGTGCCAACTCGAGGGGGACAGGGAGTGGCTACACCTTC CANSRGTGSGYTF
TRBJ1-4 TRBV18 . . TGTGCCAGCTCACCACAATCTCGCGAAAGAGGGGAAAAACTGTTTTTT CASSPQSRERGEKLFF
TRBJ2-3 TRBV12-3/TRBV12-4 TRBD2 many TGTGCCAGCCGATACAGATTAGCGGGGAAAGATACGCAGTATTTT CASRYRLAGKDTQYF
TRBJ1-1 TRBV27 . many TGTGCCAGCAGTTTAAACCTAGGGAACACTGAAGCTTTCTTT CASSLNLGNTEAFF
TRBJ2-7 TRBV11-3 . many TGTGCCAGCAGCCGAGGGGGGGAAACTCCGTACTTC CASSRGGETPYF
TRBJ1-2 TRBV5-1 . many TGCGCCAGCAGCTTTGGCACCGGTTATGGCTACACCTTC CASSFGTGYGYTF
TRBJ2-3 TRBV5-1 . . TGCGCCAGCAGCTCGGCCCGAGTAGATACGCAGTATTTT CASSSARVDTQYF
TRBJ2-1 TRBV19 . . TGTGCCAGTAGTATAAGGCGCGGGGCATACAATGAGCAGTTCTTC CASSIRRGAYNEQFF
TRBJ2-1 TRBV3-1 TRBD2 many TGTGCCAGCAGCGAAGGGGCTAGCGGAGACAATGAGCAGTTCTTC CASSEGASGDNEQFF
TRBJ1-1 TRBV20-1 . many TGCAGTGCTAGGGGGGGGGGAATTCAGCCTGAAGCTTTCTTT CSARGGGIQPEAFF
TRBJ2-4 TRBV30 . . TGTGCCTGGAGTGATTCCCAAAACATTCAGTACTTC CAWSDSQNIQYF
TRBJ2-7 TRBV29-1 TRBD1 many TGCAGCGGCCTCCGGGACAGGGCATCCGAGCAGTACTTC CSGLRDRASEQYF
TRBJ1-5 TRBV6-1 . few TGTGCCAGCAGTGCAGGGGACCGGCAGCCCCAGCATTTT CASSAGDRQPQHF
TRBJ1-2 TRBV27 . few TGTGCCAGCAGTTTGCGCGGACTTAACTATGGCTACACCTTC CASSLRGLNYGYTF
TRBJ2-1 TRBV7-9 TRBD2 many TGTGCCAGCATGGGACTAGCGGGGGACTCCTACAATGAGCAGTTCTTC CASMGLAGDSYNEQFF
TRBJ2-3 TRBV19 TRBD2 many TGTGCCAGTAGTAATTTTGGGACTAGCGGTAGCACAGATACGCAGTATTTT CASSNFGTSGSTDTQYF
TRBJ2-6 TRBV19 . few TGTGCCAGTAGGCCCCTTTCCCATCGGGGAGACGGGGCCAACGTCCTGACTTTC CASRPLSHRGDGANVLTF
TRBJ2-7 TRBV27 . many TGTGCCAGCAGTTTAGATCGGGAGTGGGAGCAGTACTTC CASSLDREWEQYF
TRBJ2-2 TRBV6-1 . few TGTGCCGTCGGGTCCTCGGGCGGGGAGCTGTTTTTT CAVGSSGGELFF
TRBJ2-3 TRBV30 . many TGTGCCTGGAGTATCAACCGGAAGGATACGCAGTATTTT CAWSINRKDTQYF
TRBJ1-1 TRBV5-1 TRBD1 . TGCGCCAGCAGCTTGGGAGGGGGACAGTTGGGTTTCTTT CASSLGGGQLGFF
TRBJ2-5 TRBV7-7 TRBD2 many TGTGCTAGCAGCTTTGGCGGGGGCCAAGAGACCCAGTACTTC CASSFGGGQETQYF
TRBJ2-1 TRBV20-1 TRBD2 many TGCAGTGCTGGGACTAGCGGGAGTAGTACTAATGAGCAGTTCTTC CSAGTSGSSTNEQFF
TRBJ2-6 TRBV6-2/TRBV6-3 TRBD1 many TGTGCCAGCAGTTACTCAAGGGCAGGGGGCGCAATAACTGGGGCCAACGTCCTGACTTTC CASSYSRAGGAITGANVLTF
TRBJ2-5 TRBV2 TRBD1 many TGTGCCAGCAGGGATCTCGGACAGGGGAGGGAGACCCAGTACTTC CASRDLGQGRETQYF
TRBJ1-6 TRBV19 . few TGTGCCAGTAGTATGACGTATAATTCACCCCTCCACTTT CASSMTYNSPLHF
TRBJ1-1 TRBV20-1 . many TGCAGTGCCGGGCAGAGGAACACTGAAGCTTTCTTT CSAGQRNTEAFF
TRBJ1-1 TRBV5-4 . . TGTGCCAGCAGCGGGGGGGGGGCGCTTTCGGACACTGAAGCTTTCTTT CASSGGGALSDTEAFF
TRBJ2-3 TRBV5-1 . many TGCGCCAGCAGCTTGGGGGCAGGCACAGATACGCAGTATTTT CASSLGAGTDTQYF
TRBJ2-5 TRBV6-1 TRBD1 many TGTGCCAGCAGAGTTCCAGGGGGAGAGACCCAGTACTTC CASRVPGGETQYF
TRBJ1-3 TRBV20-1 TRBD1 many TGCAGTGCTGCCCCAGGGACAGGGGGAAACACCATATATTTT CSAAPGTGGNTIYF
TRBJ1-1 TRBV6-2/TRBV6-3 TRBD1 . TGTGCCAGCAGTCGGACAGGGGATGAAGCTTTCTTT CASSRTGDEAFF
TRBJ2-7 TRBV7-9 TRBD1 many TGTGCCAGCAGCTTCACCCTCCGGGACAGAACTTCCTACGAGCAGTACTTC CASSFTLRDRTSYEQYF
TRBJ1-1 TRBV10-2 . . TGCGCCAGCAGGAGGGCGGGGACGAACACTGAAGCTTTCTTT CASRRAGTNTEAFF
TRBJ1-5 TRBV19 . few TGTGCCAGTAGTCCCCAGGGCGGAACGTTTCAGCCCCAGCATTTT CASSPQGGTFQPQHF
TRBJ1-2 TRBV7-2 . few TGTGCCAGCAGCCCAGCCGCGGGGTATGGCTACACCTTC CASSPAAGYGYTF
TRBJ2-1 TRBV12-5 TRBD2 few TGTGCTAGTGGTTTGCCCTACTCTAGCGGGAGAGTTGAGCAGTTCTTC CASGLPYSSGRVEQFF
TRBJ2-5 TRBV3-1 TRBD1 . TGTGCCAGCAGCCGACGTGGATCCGACAGGGGACAAGAGACCCAGTACTTC CASSRRGSDRGQETQYF
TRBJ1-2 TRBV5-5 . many TGTGCCAGCAGCCGCACCGGGACACAGGCCTATGGCTACACCTTC CASSRTGTQAYGYTF
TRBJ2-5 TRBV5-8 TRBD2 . TGTGCCAGCAGCCCCGATCTAGCGGGCGAGGAGACCCAGTACTTC CASSPDLAGEETQYF
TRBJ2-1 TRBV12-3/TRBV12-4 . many TGTGCCAGCAGTTTCCAGGGATATGAGCAGTTCTTC CASSFQGYEQFF
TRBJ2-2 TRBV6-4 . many TGTGCCAGCAGTGCGGAGCTACACACCGGGGAGCTGTTTTTT CASSAELHTGELFF
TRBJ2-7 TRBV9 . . TGTGCCAGCAGCGTAGGGTCCATGGGGGACGAGCAGTACTTC CASSVGSMGDEQYF
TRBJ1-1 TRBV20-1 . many TGCAGTGCTACGGATCTTGAGAGTGAAGCTTTCTTT CSATDLESEAFF
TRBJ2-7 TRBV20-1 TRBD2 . TGCAGTGCTGAATTAGCGGGCCCATACGAGCAGTACTTC CSAELAGPYEQYF
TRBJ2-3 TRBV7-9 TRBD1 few TGTGCCAGCAGCTATGTCCCGGGACAGGGAATCCCGGGCACAGATACGCAGTATTTT CASSYVPGQGIPGTDTQYF
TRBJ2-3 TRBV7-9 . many TGTGCCAGCCGAACGGGGGATACGCAGTATTTT CASRTGDTQYF
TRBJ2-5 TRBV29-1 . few TGCAGCGTTGAAGATAGAGGGTCCCGCGAGACCCAGTACTTC CSVEDRGSRETQYF
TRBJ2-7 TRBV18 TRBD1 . TGTGCCAGCTCACCATCGGGACAGTCCTACGAGCAGTACTTC CASSPSGQSYEQYF
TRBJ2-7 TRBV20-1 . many TGCAGTGCTAGGGTAGCGAGCTCCTACGAGCAGTACTTC CSARVASSYEQYF
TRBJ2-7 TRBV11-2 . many TGTGCCAGCGCGGCCTACGAGCAGTACTTC CASAAYEQYF